This is a list of T cell receptor beta chains from one sample in a study of graft-versus-host responses after intestinal transplantation. Profiled with immunoSEQ multiplex PCR; TCRdb holds only in-frame clones, not every one. The table lists 9,500 to 13,000 clones, roughly 92% of them singletons. This sample comprised PBMCs, obtained approximately 45 days after intestinal transplantation. The receptors shown here come from a human patient who received an intestinal transplant, so some T cells may come from the graft donor. CDR3s include the opening cysteine and the closing phenylalanine or tryptophan. D genes are given only for firm matches. The size entry is marked missing in some rows and otherwise reads once, few, many or a size class.

-,TRBJ1-3,-,TRBV6-5,TGTGCCAGCAGTTCCCCGGAGCGGGGGGGAAACACCATATATTTT,CASSSPERGGNTIYF
TRBD1,TRBJ2-3,once,TRBV28,TGTGCCAGCAGTTTTACAGGACAGGGGTCCACAGATACGCAGTATTTT,CASSFTGQGSTDTQYF
-,TRBJ2-1,-,TRBV7-9,TGTGCCAGCAGCCCACCCGGGACAAGGATAAGCGGGCTGTTCTTC,CASSPPGTRISGLFF
-,TRBJ1-5,-,TRBV4-2,TGTGCCAGCAGCCAAGAGGTTGGGTCGGAGGGTAGGGATCAGCCCCAGCATTTT,CASSQEVGSEGRDQPQHF
-,TRBJ2-3,once,TRBV4-1,TGCGCCAGCAGCCAATTCGGTTCCCGGGCAGGGGGGGATACGCAGTATTTT,CASSQFGSRAGGDTQYF
-,TRBJ2-7,-,TRBV19,TGTGCCAGTAGTAAAATGACGGGGCCCTACGAGCAGTACTTC,CASSKMTGPYEQYF
TRBD1,TRBJ2-7,-,TRBV2,TGTGCCGGCAAGACGACAGGGGCAGAGTACGAGCAGTACTTC,CAGKTTGAEYEQYF
-,TRBJ2-1,-,TRBV4-1,TGCGCCAGCAGCCCCCCGGGGCGGGAGCAGTTCTTC,CASSPPGREQFF
TRBD2,TRBJ2-7,-,TRBV6-5,TGTGCCAGCAGTTACTTGGGGGGGACCTACGAGCAGTACTTC,CASSYLGGTYEQYF
-,TRBJ2-5,-,TRBV29-1,TGCAGCGGACGGACAGCAAAAGAGACCCAGTACTTC,CSGRTAKETQYF
-,TRBJ1-6,-,TRBV10-2,TGCGCCAGCAGGGGGAAGGGTTCACCCCTCCACTTT,CASRGKGSPLHF
-,TRBJ2-7,-,TRBV2,TGTGCCAGCACCCCCGGGGGTGGGGAGCAGTACTTC,CASTPGGGEQYF
-,TRBJ2-5,-,TRBV19,TGTGCCAGTAGCCCCTGGGGCCAAGAGACCCAGTACTTC,CASSPWGQETQYF
TRBD1,TRBJ2-5,once,TRBV6-4,TGTGCCAGCAGTCGGACAGGGGGAGAGACCCAGTACTTC,CASSRTGGETQYF
-,TRBJ1-3,-,TRBV6-1,TGTGCCAGCAGTCCCGGATTCTCTGGAAACACCATATATTTT,CASSPGFSGNTIYF
TRBD2,TRBJ2-5,-,TRBV5-6,TGTGCCAGCAGCCAGCGGGGGGGCCCTGAGACCCAGTACTTC,CASSQRGGPETQYF
-,TRBJ2-1,-,TRBV6-1,TGTGCCAGCACTAAAAACAATGAGCAGTTCTTC,CASTKNNEQFF
-,TRBJ2-2,-,TRBV6-4,TGTGCCAGCAGTGAGGGGAACACCGGGGAGCTGTTTTTT,CASSEGNTGELFF
TRBD2,TRBJ2-7,-,TRBV6-4,TGTGCCAGCAGCCCCTCTAGCGGGGGGTACCACGAGCAGTACTTC,CASSPSSGGYHEQYF
-,TRBJ2-2,-,TRBV9,TGTGCCAGCGTCGGCTGGACCGGGGAGCTGTTTTTT,CASVGWTGELFF
TRBD1,TRBJ1-3,-,TRBV18,TGTGCCAGCTCAGGTGCCCGACAGGGGAAGTCTGGAAACACCATATATTTT,CASSGARQGKSGNTIYF
-,TRBJ1-1,-,TRBV18,TGTGCCAGCTCGCCGGGCCGCAACACTGAAGCTTTCTTT,CASSPGRNTEAFF
TRBD2,TRBJ2-5,once,TRBV5-8,TGTGCCAGCAGCCTCCGACTAGCGGGGCAACAAGAGACCCAGTACTTC,CASSLRLAGQQETQYF
-,TRBJ2-3,-,TRBV5-1,TGCGCCAGCAGCCCACCATGGGGGGATACGCAGTATTTT,CASSPPWGDTQYF
TRBD1,TRBJ2-7,-,TRBV7-9,TGTGCCAGCAGCCCCCGGGACAGGGCCTACGAGCAGTACTTC,CASSPRDRAYEQYF
-,TRBJ1-4,-,TRBV27,TGTGCCAGCAGTTCAGGGTCCCAAGATGAAAAACTGTTTTTT,CASSSGSQDEKLFF
-,TRBJ2-1,-,TRBV7-7,TGTGCTAGCAGCCCTAGCATGGAGGACGAGCAGTTCTTC,CASSPSMEDEQFF
-,TRBJ1-1,-,TRBV6-5,TGTGCCAGCAGTCCACCTTCAGCTAACACTGAAGCTTTCTTT,CASSPPSANTEAFF
-,TRBJ2-1,-,TRBV12-5,TGTGCTAGTGGTTTGGGACAGTACAATGAGCAGTTCTTC,CASGLGQYNEQFF
-,TRBJ1-1,-,TRBV9,TGTGCCAGCAGCGTAGGGGGGACCGACGGAAATGAAGCTTTCTTT,CASSVGGTDGNEAFF